This T cell receptor (beta chain) originates from a study of shared clonotypes between healthy human individuals. Regarding the study as a whole: Compared with memory subsets, naive subsets generally had larger estimated richness. Four donors shared roughly 5% of their naive CD4 clonotypes.

A note on this clone: The antigen remains unidentified.

Naive CD8 cells lacked CD45RO, underwent positive selection for CCR7 and left out terminally differentiated effector memory CD45RA+ cells. Per the germline V gene, CDR1 is SGHTS and CDR2 is YDEGEE. Trimming removed 3 bases from V and 7 bases from J, with 8 bases in between. CDR3 length: 12 amino acids. It was at deep level that the assay was run. The repertoire was sequenced with immunoSEQ multiplex PCR; TCRdb's copy has only in-frame clones and lacks some. The profile shows around 1,900,000 clones, around 93% of them singletons. V is TRBV5-8 and J is TRBJ2-1; D is uncertain. The sequence derives from a man between 18 and 35 years old in good health. Some clones in this sample may be carry-over from other donors' samples. The specimen was naive CD8+ T cells from PBMCs. CDR3 bases: TGTGCCAGCAGCTGGTCCGAAAATGAGCAGTTCTTC. Its protein is CASSWSENEQFF.